Listed here are 24 T cell receptor beta chains from one sample, sequenced in a study of neoadjuvant nivolumab and ipilimumab in lung cancer. The repertoire was sequenced with immunoSEQ multiplex PCR; TCRdb's copy has only in-frame clones and lacks some. The sample carries 30,000 to 35,000 clones, approximately 90% recorded once. The source material was peripheral blood, sampled after neoadjuvant nivolumab, alone or with ipilimumab, at or shortly before surgery. The receptors derive from an adult with non-small cell lung cancer.

The chain carries TRBV5-1 and TRBJ2-2; D is tentatively TRBD1 or TRBD2 (6 bases each). V was trimmed by 3 bases and J by 1 base, leaving 13 bases between them. Germline V gene sequence: CDR1 SGHRS, CDR2 YFSETQ. The CDR3 spans 16 residues. The CDR3 sequence is CASSWDWTVNTGELFF. The CDR3 nucleotides are TGCGCCAGCAGCTGGGACTGGACAGTGAACACCGGGGAGCTGTTTTTT.

The chain is built from TRBV7-3 and TRBJ1-6, with TRBD1 as a possible D gene (5 bases). The V end was cut by 3 bases, the J end by 7 bases, with 16 bases between. The germline gives CDR1 SGHTA, CDR2 FQGTGA. This CDR3 region has 16 residues. The CDR3 DNA reads TGTGCCAGCAGCTTGCAGGGAGGTACATTAAATTCACCCCTCCACTTT. Translated: CASSLQGGTLNSPLHF.

The chain uses TRBV21-1 and TRBJ2-7; the D call of TRBD1 is as the table states it, not checked on the DNA. TRBV21-1 is labeled a pseudogene. CDR3 length equals 15 residues. The CDR3 bases are TGTGCCAGCAGTAAGGGGCCCTTCGTCTTATACGAGCAGTACTTC. This sequence encodes CASSKGPFVLYEQYF.

This chain joins TRBV6-6 and TRBJ2-2; unclear D gene. Trimming shortened V by 0 bases and J by 0 bases, and 8 bases separated the two germline ends. CDR3 length: 16 residues. Germline-derived CDR1 and CDR2 are MNHNY and SVGAGI (reference sequence). This CDR3 is CASSYSYRANTGELFF. CDR3 bases: TGTGCCAGCAGTTACTCTTATCGGGCGAACACCGGGGAGCTGTTTTTT.

The CDR3 DNA is TGTGCCATCAGTGACCCGAAGGACGGAGGAACCTATGGCTACACCTTC. Translating gives CAISDPKDGGTYGYTF. V is TRBV10-3 and J is TRBJ1-2, with no clear D. Germline values: CDR1 ENHRY, CDR2 SYGVKD. This CDR3 spans 16 amino acids. The germline V and J ends were trimmed by 3 bases and 4 bases, with 18 bases remaining between them.

The V gene is TRBV29-1, the J gene TRBJ1-1; D is ambiguous. Germline CDR1 SQVTM, CDR2 ANQGSEA. The V end was cut by 5 bases, the J end by 5 bases, with 12 bases between. The CDR3 length is 12 residues. CDR3 in DNA: TGCAGCGTTTCCAACGGAGGGACTGAAGCTTTCTTT. Encoded protein: CSVSNGGTEAFF.

CDR3 loop: CASSATGGYNEQFF. The CDR3 bases are TGTGCCAGCAGCGCGACAGGGGGTTACAATGAGCAGTTCTTC. The rearrangement links TRBV9 to TRBJ2-1, with TRBD1 identical over 9 bases. Germline CDR1 and CDR2: SGDLS and YYNGEE. The junction had 2 bases not matched to a gene; V was cut back by 3 bases and J by 4 bases. The CDR3 is made up of 14 amino acids.

The V call is TRBV7-9, the J call TRBJ2-7, with a weak D call TRBD2 (6 bases). The ends were cut back, 2 bases at V and 4 bases at J, with 15 bases in the middle. CDR1 is SEHNR, CDR2 FQNEAQ, per germline (reference sequence). The CDR3 is made up of 15 amino acids. The CDR3 loop is CASSLYHEAGYEQYF. The CDR3 nucleotides are TGTGCCAGCAGCTTATACCATGAGGCGGGGTACGAGCAGTACTTC.

V is TRBV4-2 and J is TRBJ2-2; D might be TRBD1 or TRBD2, each matching 6 bases. Trimming took off 4 bases at V and 3 bases at J, with 12 bases between the two ends. CDR3 length equals 15 residues. CDR1 and CDR2 (germline): LGHNA, YNFKEQ. The CDR3 loop is CASSREGGHTGELFF. CDR3 nucleotides: TGTGCCAGCAGCCGAGAAGGGGGGCACACCGGGGAGCTGTTTTTT.

The CDR3 nucleotides read TGCGCCAGCAATGGACAGGGGGCGCGAGTTGGCTACACCTTC. It codes for CASNGQGARVGYTF. The chain uses TRBV10-2 and TRBJ1-2, with TRBD1 matching 11 bases. The germline V gene has CDR1 WSHSY and CDR2 SAAADI. The J segment lost 7 bases and the V segment lost 7 bases, leaving 8 bases of the junction unmatched. CDR3 size: 14 residues.

This clone was picked up a small number of times. The chain couples TRBV20-1 to TRBJ2-7; D not resolved. CDR1 is DFQATT, CDR2 SNEGSKA, per germline (reference sequence). Trimming stripped 5 bases from V and 2 bases from J, with 4 bases between. CDR3 length: 10 amino acids. CDR3: CSAPTYEQYF. The CDR3 coding sequence is TGCAGTGCTCCCACCTACGAGCAGTACTTC.

V usage is TRBV29-1 and J usage is TRBJ2-7; the D gene could be TRBD1 or TRBD2 (5 bases each). V was clipped by 2 bases and J by 7 bases, with 15 bases between them. CDR3 size: 13 residues. The germline CDR1 and CDR2 sequences are SQVTM and ANQGSEA. The CDR3 DNA reads as TGCAGCGTTGAAACGGGTCCGGGGCGGGAGCAGTACTTC. Translating gives CSVETGPGREQYF.

The genes are TRBV13 and TRBJ1-1, with 10 nucleotides matching TRBD1. CDR1 PRHDT and CDR2 FYEKMQ come from the germline V gene (reference sequence). V gave up 5 bases and J gave up 4 bases; unmatched junction bases: 7. The CDR3 runs 15 residues. The DNA of the CDR3 is TGTGCCAGCAGCCAGAGCCGGACAGGGGGCACTGAAGCTTTCTTT. It specifies CASSQSRTGGTEAFF. Full variable domain (missing parts from reference TRBV13 and TRBJ1-1): AAGVIQSPRHLIKEKRETATLKCYPIPRHDTVYWYQQGPGQDPQFLISFYEKMQSDKGSIPDRFSAQQFSDYHSELNMSSLELGDSALYFCASSQSRTGGTEAFFGQGTRLTVV.

The CDR3 protein is CASSLYEGTDTQYF. CDR3 sequence (DNA): TGTGCCAGCAGCTTATACGAGGGGACAGATACGCAGTATTTT. The chain is built from TRBV7-3 and TRBJ2-3; D assignment may be TRBD1 or TRBD2 (5 bases each). Trimming removed 2 bases at V and 3 bases at J, with 9 bases between. Looked up from germline, CDR1 is SGHTA and CDR2 is FQGTGA. CDR3 size: 14 residues.

V is TRBV6-1 and J is TRBJ1-6; D not resolved. The CDR3 has 14 residues. Germline V gives CDR1 MNHNS, CDR2 SASEGT. V lost 3 bases to trimming and J lost 8 bases, with 11 bases between them. The CDR3 protein is CASSEGPTYSPLHF. The CDR3 coding sequence is TGTGCCAGCAGTGAGGGCCCAACGTATTCACCCCTCCACTTT.

The chain uses TRBV6-4 and TRBJ1-6; the match to TRBD1 covers 7 bases. Trimming removed 0 bases from V and 6 bases from J; junction bases left unmatched: 2. The length of the CDR3 is 15 residues. Germline-derived CDR1 and CDR2 are MRHNA and SNTAGT. The CDR3 reads CASSDSAGGNSPLHF. In DNA form, the CDR3 reads TGTGCCAGCAGTGACTCTGCAGGGGGTAATTCACCCCTCCACTTT.

The rearrangement joins TRBV9 to TRBJ2-3, with 7 bases aligning to TRBD2. This CDR3 is 17 amino acids long. V shed 4 bases and J 4 bases; nucleotides not matched to a gene: 15. CDR1 is SGDLS, CDR2 YYNGEE, per germline. The CDR3: CASSSGLWARGADTQYF. The CDR3 bases are TGTGCCAGCAGCTCCGGGTTGTGGGCCCGGGGGGCAGATACGCAGTATTTT.

The chain carries TRBV29-1 and TRBJ1-1; D remains ambiguous. There are 14 residues in the CDR3. Germline V lookup: CDR1 SQVTM, CDR2 ANQGSEA. Between the trimmed V and J ends, which lost 2 bases and 0 bases, there was a span of 10 bases. This CDR3 reads CSVESSGLNTEAFF. The CDR3 coding sequence is TGCAGCGTTGAAAGTAGCGGACTGAACACTGAAGCTTTCTTT.

V usage is TRBV4-2 and J usage is TRBJ2-5, with D perhaps matching TRBD2 (6 bases). Germline CDR1 reads LGHNA; CDR2 reads YNFKEQ. Trimming shortened V by 0 bases and J by 5 bases, and 19 bases separated the two germline ends. CDR3 length equals 17 residues. The DNA for the CDR3 is TGTGCCAGCAGCCAAGATCAATCCGGAGAGGAGGGCGAGACCCAGTACTTC. Encoded protein: CASSQDQSGEEGETQYF.

The V call is TRBV10-2, the J call TRBJ2-7; 7 bases align to TRBD1. The CDR3 runs to 14 residues. The V segment lost 4 bases and the J segment 2 bases; nucleotides outside the gene matches: 5. CDR1 WSHSY and CDR2 SAAADI come from the germline V gene. CDR3 sequence reads: CASSVRQGPYEQYF. CDR3 DNA: TGCGCCAGCAGTGTCCGACAGGGACCCTACGAGCAGTACTTC.

This chain joins TRBV2 and TRBJ1-6; TRBD1 might be the D (5 bases). The CDR3 is 15 residues long. CDR1 SNHLY and CDR2 FYNNEI come from the germline V gene. V lost 4 bases and J 8 bases, leaving 15 bases between the germline ends. The CDR3 region has the DNA TGTGCCAGCAGTGTGAGGGGCAGGGTAGATTCACCCCTCCACTTT. Translating it yields CASSVRGRVDSPLHF. Together with reference TRBV2 and TRBJ1-6, the CDR3 gives the full variable domain: EPEVTQTPSHQVTQMGQEVILRCVPISNHLYFYWYRQILGQKVEFLVSFYNNEISEKSEIFDDQFSVERPDGSNFTLKIRSTKLEDSAMYFCASSVRGRVDSPLHFGNGTRLTVT.

The chain carries TRBV27 and TRBJ2-2; no reliable D call. CDR1 and CDR2 (germline): MNHEY, SMNVEV (reference sequence). V was shortened by 6 bases and J by 0 bases, with 2 bases between the two germline ends. The CDR3 runs to 12 residues. This chain's CDR3 is CASRANTGELFF. In DNA, the CDR3 is TGTGCCAGCAGGGCGAACACCGGGGAGCTGTTTTTT.

The CDR3 DNA is TGTGCCAGCAGCGGACAGGGCAGTTCACCCCTCCACTTT. It codes for CASSGQGSSPLHF. V and J are TRBV2 and TRBJ1-6, with 8 positions matching TRBD1. This CDR3 contains 13 residues. Germline-derived CDR1 and CDR2 are SNHLY and FYNNEI. The V gene end was trimmed by 6 bases and the J gene end by 9 bases; junction bases not matched to a gene: 4.

On this clone: Other DNA sequences in this specimen translate into the identical CDR3. The V and J genes are TRBV6-5 and TRBJ1-1; no reliable D call. This CDR3 comprises 11 residues. Between the trimmed V and J ends, which lost 5 bases and 1 base, there was a span of 2 bases. CDR1 is MNHEY and CDR2 is SVGAGI in the germline V gene. The CDR3 protein is CASSRNTEAFF. The DNA of the CDR3 is TGTGCCAGCAGTAGGAACACTGAAGCTTTCTTT.